This T cell receptor beta chain was found in a study of cytomegalovirus exposure and HLA in healthy donors. On the study more broadly: In an early release, HLA-typed donors contributed tens of millions of unique TCR sequences. Study-wide results and caveats: In a later analysis, donors in an Asian-associated ancestry cluster reportedly had fewer N-insertions in productive TCRs than the cohort mean. Follow-up analysis later connected one missense variant in DCLRE1C with trimming of TCR beta V- and J-genes. In an earlier analysis, about 87% or about 30%: the productive usage of most TCR beta V segments.

To note about this clone: Its antigen is undetermined.

PCR involved 60 Vbeta and 13 Jbeta primers. The data were produced by immunoSEQ multiplex PCR, yet TCRdb's version contains in-frame clones alone and is incomplete. The data hold around 130,000 clones, with 81% observed a single time. Input material: PBMCs. This clonotype was obtained from a woman in her 40s in good health and CMV-seronegative.

The CDR3 bases are TGCGCCAGCAGTGTCGGCAGGGATGTTGGAAACACCATATATTTT. Encoded protein: CASSVGRDVGNTIYF. The rearrangement joins TRBV10-2 to TRBJ1-3; maybe TRBD1 (5 bases). Germline V gene sequence: CDR1 WSHSY, CDR2 SAAADI. This CDR3 is 15 amino acids long. The ends were cut back, 4 bases at V and 3 bases at J, with 13 bases in the middle.